This record looks at one TCR beta chain sequence and its context. Its antigen is as yet unknown. Reverse transcribing all isolated RNA meant expressed TCRB transcripts were sequenced. Produced via immunoSEQ multiplex PCR; TCRdb's table is partial and in-frame only. Among nearly 350,000 clones listed, roughly 8% were seen once. V was cut by 0 bases and J by 4 bases, with 21 bases left in between. The CDR3 has 18 amino acids. The germline CDR1 and CDR2 sequences are LGHNA and YSLEER. This specimen comes from a study of beta chain features in type 1 diabetes. Study conclusions and caveats: Type 1 diabetes patients had VDJ junctions that carried fewer insertions and more deletions.

J is TRBJ2-5 and V is TRBV4-3; D may be TRBD1 or TRBD2 (6 bases each). The receptor was derived from a woman aged 18-29 years in good health. Sequenced sample: central memory CD4+ T cells from blood. The DNA of the CDR3 is TGCGCCAGCAGCCAAGAATATGTTATTGCACAGGGAGGAGAGACCCAGTACTTC. Translation: CASSQEYVIAQGGETQYF.